Following are 7 T cell receptor beta chains from one sample sequenced in a study of T-cell memory formation after mild COVID-19 (dated by TCRdb to 2020 to 2023). The library was produced with 5' RACE. The instrument given in TCRdb is Illumina NovaSeq 6000. The public reads were quality trimmed at Q25 with fastp and then assembled into clones with MiXCR by TCRdb, keeping productive beta chains. Each CDR3 protein gets just one entry, which takes the most common genes and DNA from the rows behind it. This sample is represented by over 450,000 distinct CDR3 sequences; roughly 20% of them were singletons. The ten top clones hold around 13% of the sample. Sequenced input: PBMCs or a T cell subset sorted from them (not recorded which). These receptors were collected from an adult woman who had mild COVID-19 (a few samples of this study predate the infection). The sample titles of this study are shuffled in the database, so cell type and time point are left out; the donor was told from shared clones.

There are a few counts of this clonotype. The CDR3 here is CASSSWTGRLDEQYF. Written as DNA, the CDR3 is TGTGCCAGCAGCTCCTGGACAGGAAGATTGGACGAGCAGTACTTC. This rearrangement joins TRBV7-9 to TRBJ2-7, with TRBD1 identical over 7 bases. There are 15 residues in the CDR3. V lost 4 bases to trimming and J lost 5 bases; unmatched junction nucleotides: 11. The V gene's germline CDR1 is SEHNR and CDR2 FQNEAQ (reference sequence).

In its sample, this clonotype was seen a few times. This chain connects TRBV11-3 to TRBJ2-4; D possibly corresponds to TRBD1 (6 bases). Trimming removed 4 bases at V and 11 bases at J, with 15 bases between. CDR1 and CDR2 from the germline V gene are SGHNT and YENEEA. This CDR3 comprises 13 residues. The DNA for the CDR3 is TGTGCCAGCAGCTCCAGGGGATCTGGATTTCAGTACTTC. Its translation: CASSSRGSGFQYF.

J is TRBJ1-4 and V is TRBV9, with D unclear. CDR1 and CDR2 from the germline V gene are SGDLS and YYNGEE. This CDR3 is 15 amino acids long. V lost 0 bases to trimming and J lost 1 base, with 7 bases between them. CDR3 residues: CASSVAGRTNEKLFF. The CDR3 DNA reads as TGTGCCAGCAGCGTAGCTGGGAGAACTAATGAAAAACTGTTTTTT.

This clonotype appeared a few times. The chain combines TRBV5-6 with TRBJ1-6; 7 bases fit TRBD1. CDR1 and CDR2 (germline): SGHDT, YYEEEE. The J segment lost 8 bases and the V segment lost 1 base, leaving 6 bases of the junction unmatched. The CDR3 length is 15 residues. CDR3 nucleotide sequence: TGTGCCAGCAGCTTGCAGGACAGGAGCTATTCACCCCTCCACTTT. Its translation: CASSLQDRSYSPLHF.

The rearrangement uses TRBV15 and TRBJ1-5, with TRBD1 matching over 9 bases. CDR1 and CDR2 (germline): LNHNV, YYDKDF (reference sequence). V lost 8 bases, J lost 7 bases, and 3 bases stayed unmatched. This CDR3 spans 12 amino acids. The CDR3 DNA reads as TGTGCCACCCGGACAGGGGTGCAGCCCCAGCATTTT. The encoded protein is CATRTGVQPQHF.

This clonotype occurred a few times. The rearrangement joins TRBV28 to TRBJ1-1, with D unresolved. CDR3 length equals 16 residues. The V end lost 7 bases, the J end lost 3 bases, and 21 bases lay between the germline ends. Germline CDR1 and CDR2: MDHEN and SYDVKM. This chain's CDR3 is CASTAPIGMGDTEAFF. In DNA, the CDR3 is TGTGCCAGCACCGCGCCCATTGGTATGGGTGACACTGAAGCTTTCTTT.

The chain is built from TRBV12-3 or TRBV12-4 and TRBJ2-4, with 9 bases matching TRBD1. Trimming cost V 6 bases and J 9 bases; bases outside gene matches: 6. The CDR3 contains 13 residues. CDR3 region: CASSSDRGVIQYF. CDR3 nucleotide sequence: TGTGCCAGCAGCTCCGACAGGGGGGTCATTCAGTACTTC.